This passage covers 20 T cell receptor beta chains from one sample sequenced in a study of neurological immune-mediated disorders. TCRdb used MiXCR to reprocess the 5' RACE reads, holding one entry per CDR3 protein. The repertoire consists of tens of thousands of distinct CDR3 sequences, with about 5.5% occurring once and the leading ten covering about 2%. Source material: PBMCs. All receptors come from a woman in her 30s with multiple sclerosis.

The chain uses TRBV27 and TRBJ2-2; either TRBD1 or TRBD2 may supply D (6 bases each). V was clipped by 2 bases and J by 7 bases, with 14 bases between them. Germline V CDR1 and CDR2: MNHEY, SMNVEV (reference sequence). The CDR3 extends over 15 amino acids. DNA of the CDR3: TGTGCCAGCAGTTTAAGGGGGGCCTATGGCGGGGAGCTGTTTTTT. It codes for CASSLRGAYGGELFF.

There are many counts of this clonotype. This sequence joins TRBV5-1 and TRBJ1-2, with D possibly being TRBD1 (5 bases). Per the germline V gene, CDR1 is SGHRS and CDR2 is YFSETQ. The CDR3 extends over 12 amino acids. V was cut by 6 bases and J by 6 bases, with 12 bases left in between. For the CDR3, the DNA is TGCGCCAGCACGAGGGGCCACGATGGCTACACCTTC. Encoded protein: CASTRGHDGYTF.

This clonotype was recorded at least ten times. This chain links TRBV12-3 or TRBV12-4 with TRBJ2-1; 14 bases line up with TRBD2. The CDR3 contains 16 residues. V lost 6 bases, J lost 7 bases, and 8 bases stayed unmatched. CDR3 sequence reads: CASSRLAGGPGNEQFF. CDR3 bases: TGTGCCAGCAGCCGACTAGCGGGGGGGCCGGGTAATGAGCAGTTCTTC.

This clonotype was detected ten times or more. V usage is TRBV5-6 and J usage is TRBJ2-2; D call uncertain. The CDR3 is 16 amino acids. From germline, CDR1 is SGHDT and CDR2 YYEEEE. Trimming removed 0 bases at V and 5 bases at J, with 14 bases between. The CDR3 nucleotides read TGTGCCAGCAGCTTGGGTAACACACAATTTACCGGGGAGCTGTTTTTT. It encodes CASSLGNTQFTGELFF.

This clonotype was picked up many times. This sequence joins TRBV12-3 or TRBV12-4 and TRBJ2-5, with TRBD2 as a possible D gene (5 bases). The V gene lost 4 bases and the J gene lost 2 bases, with 11 bases spanning the gap. The CDR3 is made up of 14 amino acids. CDR3: CASSSRLRQETQYF. CDR3 bases: TGTGCCAGCAGTTCTAGACTACGTCAAGAGACCCAGTACTTC.

This clonotype was counted at least ten times. This chain links TRBV10-3 with TRBJ2-2; 9 bases fit TRBD2. In germline, CDR1 is ENHRY, CDR2 SYGVKD. The J segment lost 3 bases and the V segment lost 3 bases, leaving 5 bases of the junction unmatched. The length of the CDR3 is 16 residues. CDR3: CAISESGGMYTGELFF. As DNA, the CDR3 is TGTGCCATCAGTGAAAGCGGGGGGATGTACACCGGGGAGCTGTTTTTT.

This clonotype has ten or more counts. V gene TRBV7-6 combines with J gene TRBJ2-2; tentative D call: TRBD1 (6 bases). V was trimmed by 8 bases and J by 2 bases, leaving 9 bases between them. There are 13 residues in the CDR3. CDR1 is SGHVS and CDR2 is FNYEAQ in the germline V gene. In nucleotides, the CDR3 is TGTGCCAGCGGGACACAAAACACCGGGGAGCTGTTTTTT. Protein product: CASGTQNTGELFF.

This clonotype was counted many times. V gene TRBV10-3 combines with J gene TRBJ1-1; 9 bases are shared with TRBD1. The CDR3 totals 14 residues. Losses at the gene ends were 6 bases for V and 1 base for J; bases not matched to a gene: 3. Germline values: CDR1 ENHRY, CDR2 SYGVKD. The chain's CDR3 is CAIRTGQGNTEAFF. CDR3 nucleotides: TGTGCCATCAGGACGGGACAGGGGAACACTGAAGCTTTCTTT.

J is TRBJ2-3 and V is TRBV7-7; no firm D call. The germline gives CDR1 SSHAT, CDR2 FNYEAQ (reference sequence). The CDR3 is 14 residues long. V was pared by 4 bases and J by 4 bases, with 12 bases between. CDR3 residues: CASSSTPSADTQYF. CDR3 coding DNA: TGTGCCAGCAGCTCAACGCCTAGTGCAGATACGCAGTATTTT.

For this clonotype: Just one base apart from a much larger clone, this may be a read error. The chain is built from TRBV7-3 and TRBJ1-2; TRBD1 is a possible D gene (5 bases). Germline loops: CDR1 SGHTA, CDR2 FQGTGA. Between the trimmed V and J ends, which lost 5 bases and 5 bases, there was a span of 18 bases. The CDR3 is 15 amino acids. CDR3 coding DNA: TGTGCCAGCAGCCACGGGGCCGGGACGGATTATGGCTACACCTTC. It codes for CASSHGAGTDYGYTF.

This clonotype was seen many times. The V call is TRBV3-1, the J call TRBJ2-7; tentatively, D is TRBD2 (6 bases). Germline CDR1 reads LGHDT; CDR2 reads YNNKEL (reference sequence). This CDR3 has 18 amino acids. With 3 bases removed from V and 9 bases from J, the gap between germline ends came to 30 bases. The CDR3 DNA reads TGTGCCAGCAGCCAGTCCCGGGGGACCGGGACTGAGCTACGGGGGCAGTACTTC. Its protein is CASSQSRGTGTELRGQYF.

The V call is TRBV5-1, the J call TRBJ2-2; D perhaps matches TRBD2 (5 bases). Trimming left V 2 bases short and J 6 bases short, with 11 bases between. Germline CDR1 is SGHRS and CDR2 is YFSETQ. The CDR3 is made up of 14 amino acids. This CDR3 is CASSFPRAAGELFF. In DNA, the CDR3 is TGCGCCAGCAGCTTCCCGCGGGCGGCCGGGGAGCTGTTTTTT.

This clonotype was seen a few times. The V call is TRBV29-1, the J call TRBJ2-5; perhaps TRBD1 as D (6 bases). V was pared by 5 bases and J by 4 bases, with 11 bases between. CDR3 length: 12 residues. Germline CDR1 is SQVTM and CDR2 is ANQGSEA. This CDR3 reads CSVSQGSETQYF. The CDR3, as DNA: TGCAGCGTTTCACAGGGTTCAGAGACCCAGTACTTC.

In this sample, this clonotype turned up many times. This chain connects TRBV10-1 to TRBJ2-4, with unresolved D. This CDR3 spans 13 amino acids. Per the germline V gene, CDR1 is WNHNN and CDR2 is SYGVQD (reference sequence). Trimming stripped 0 bases from V and 9 bases from J, with 9 bases between. CDR3 protein: CASSESRQGIQYF. The CDR3 DNA reads as TGCGCCAGCAGTGAGTCAAGGCAAGGCATTCAGTACTTC.

In its sample, this clonotype was seen many times. V is TRBV6-5 and J is TRBJ2-1; possibly TRBD1 for D (6 bases). This CDR3 comprises 15 residues. Germline CDR1 MNHEY, CDR2 SVGAGI. Deletions cut 6 bases from V and 2 bases from J, with 14 bases between. CDR3 sequence: CASRATGWAYNEQFF. Here the CDR3 DNA reads TGTGCCAGCAGAGCAACAGGGTGGGCCTACAATGAGCAGTTCTTC.

In its sample, this clonotype was seen many times. The chain links TRBV20-1 to TRBJ2-7; 9 bases fit TRBD2. CDR1 is DFQATT and CDR2 is SNEGSKA in the germline V gene (reference sequence). The CDR3 totals 13 residues. V lost 4 bases, J lost 4 bases, and 5 bases stayed unmatched. CDR3: CSAIAGEPYEQYF. The DNA for the CDR3 is TGCAGTGCTATAGCGGGAGAACCTTACGAGCAGTACTTC.

V usage is TRBV10-3 and J usage is TRBJ2-7, with 7 bases fitting TRBD1. Germline assignment: CDR1 ENHRY and CDR2 SYGVKD. The trim removed 6 bases at V and 3 bases at J, leaving 5 bases unmatched. The CDR3 extends over 13 amino acids. The CDR3 region is CAIRTGSLYEQYF. The CDR3 DNA reads TGTGCCATCAGGACAGGGAGCCTCTACGAGCAGTACTTC.

This clonotype was observed a few times. A read error may explain this, as a much larger clone is one base away. The chain joins TRBV5-6 to TRBJ1-1; no definite D call. Germline V CDR1 and CDR2: SGHDT, YYEEEE. Trimming removed 3 bases from V and 5 bases from J, with 14 bases in between. There are 14 residues in the CDR3. The CDR3: CASSWGKGGTEAFF. DNA for the CDR3: TGTGCCAGCAGCTGGGGAAAGGGAGGGACTGAAGCTTTCTTT.

This clonotype was detected ten times or more. This rearrangement joins TRBV20-1 to TRBJ2-7; D unclear. The CDR3 extends over 13 amino acids. The V end lost 3 bases, the J end lost 0 bases, and 9 bases lay between the germline ends. CDR1 and CDR2 (germline): DFQATT, SNEGSKA (reference sequence). The CDR3 sequence is CSASPHVSYEQYF. Written as DNA, the CDR3 is TGCAGTGCTAGCCCCCACGTCTCCTACGAGCAGTACTTC.

This clonotype was found many times. The rearrangement uses TRBV18 and TRBJ1-1; D gene uncertain. The CDR3 contains 13 residues. V lost 3 bases to trimming and J lost 0 bases, with 5 bases between them. Germline values: CDR1 KGHSH, CDR2 LQKENI. In DNA, the CDR3 is TGTGCCAGCTCACCCCTAATGAACACTGAAGCTTTCTTT. Protein sequence: CASSPLMNTEAFF.